This TCR beta chain was identified during a study of cytomegalovirus exposure and HLA in healthy donors. Notes on the study in general: The authors assumed roughly uniform sequencing depth across donors for presence/absence analyses.

The CDR3 has 15 residues. Trimming left V 4 bases short and J 1 base short, with 14 bases between. Germline V lookup: CDR1 SGHRS, CDR2 YFSETQ. Notes on this clone: Antigen specificity is unknown.

In the PCR, 60 Vbeta and 13 Jbeta primers were used. Assay: immunoSEQ multiplex PCR; the TCRdb copy retains only in-frame clones and omits some. The table has 70,000 to 75,000 clones, 60% to 80% seen once; the top ten hold roughly 12%. Material: PBMCs. The rearrangement links TRBV5-1 to TRBJ1-1; D not certain. This receptor was obtained from a woman in her thirties or forties in good health and CMV-seropositive. CDR3: CASSPRPPPNTEAFF. Written as DNA, the CDR3 is TGCGCCAGCAGCCCTAGGCCGCCCCCGAACACTGAAGCTTTCTTT. Full variable domain (rest looked up from reference TRBV5-1 and TRBJ1-1): KAGVTQTPRYLIKTRGQQVTLSCSPISGHRSVSWYQQTPGQGLQFLFEYFSETQRNKGNFPGRFSGRQFSNSRSEMNVSTLELGDSALYLCASSPRPPPNTEAFFGQGTRLTVV.